This is a list of T cell receptor beta chains from one sample in a study of low-dose radiotherapy and immunotherapy resistance in tumors. TCRdb redid the calling of the reads with MiXCR, one entry per CDR3 protein. This table holds under 70,000 distinct CDR3 sequences, 20% to 25% found once. Sample: PBMCs, taken after low-dose radiotherapy plus immunotherapy. Receptors were obtained from a male donor with prostate cancer. CDR3s include the opening cysteine and the closing phenylalanine or tryptophan. The order of the fields is CDR3 length, V gene, clone size, J gene, D gene, CDR3 protein. D genes are given only for firm matches. The size field is filled for only some rows; it gives once, few, many or a size class.

16	TRBV28	many	TRBJ2-3	TRBD2	CASSLSLAGATDTQYF
14	TRBV3-1	many	TRBJ2-7	NA	CASSQGPGSYEQYF
12	TRBV29-1	many	TRBJ2-3	NA	CSVEWGANTQYF
16	TRBV28	few	TRBJ2-1	TRBD2	CASRTGGGRSYNEQFF
17	TRBV11-2	NA	TRBJ1-5	TRBD1	CASCQDRDRGVGQPQHF
13	TRBV7-2	many	TRBJ2-5	NA	CASSLVRGETQYF
16	TRBV5-6	many	TRBJ2-5	NA	CASSQIADGTLETQYF
14	TRBV5-1	NA	TRBJ2-2	NA	CASSLDRETGELFF
19	TRBV5-1	many	TRBJ2-5	TRBD2	CASSLFLSGGTLDQETQYF
16	TRBV6-2/TRBV6-3	many	TRBJ1-6	NA	CASQLREAVLNSPLHF
15	TRBV5-1	few	TRBJ2-2	NA	CASSLELRSAGELFF
15	TRBV7-3	many	TRBJ2-1	NA	CASSLSGNGVGEQFF
16	TRBV9	many	TRBJ2-1	TRBD2	CASSVGSSGAYNEQFF
14	TRBV11-2	many	TRBJ2-5	NA	CASSFIGRRETQYF
14	TRBV5-6	few	TRBJ2-1	NA	CASSSRPPYNEQFF
17	TRBV14	many	TRBJ1-4	NA	CASSQDSVGALGEKLFF
18	TRBV28	many	TRBJ2-4	NA	CASSPYIRATGAKNIQYF
12	TRBV4-1	many	TRBJ2-7	NA	CASSQQGFKQYF
13	TRBV25-1	many	TRBJ1-6	NA	CASSVRNNSPLHF
13	TRBV6-5	many	TRBJ2-4	NA	CASSSNRVNIQYF
16	TRBV28	many	TRBJ2-2	TRBD2	CASRASGSTNTGELFF
16	TRBV29-1	many	TRBJ2-1	NA	CSVPTSGVGSYNEQFF
14	TRBV4-3	few	TRBJ2-1	NA	CASSQDLLRDEQFF
17	TRBV3-1	many	TRBJ2-7	TRBD1	CASSQEGWGQRAYEQYF
12	TRBV6-1	NA	TRBJ2-1	NA	CASSIAGTAQFF